This T cell receptor (beta chain) was captured in a study of shared clonotypes between healthy human individuals. Study details: For every donor, three CD4 naive, three CD4 memory, two CD8 naive and one CD8 memory plates were used. Study-wide results and caveats: Few donors restricted represented genetic and exposure-history diversity. With a handful of donors compared, around 5% of naive CD4 clonotypes were shared.

The method was immunoSEQ multiplex PCR; TCRdb's version includes in-frame clones alone and lacks a portion of them. The table shows 2 million or so clones, with 95% occurring only once. About this clone: Its antigen is still unknown.

Looked up from germline, CDR1 is SGDLS and CDR2 is YYNGEE. Germline trimming cut 2 bases from V and 2 bases from J; bases unmatched to any gene: 12. The CDR3 contains 18 residues. Sequenced: naive CD4+ T cells sorted from blood. Subset noted: CD45RA+ positively selected. The receptor's source is a man in his late teens or twenties in good health. The chain combines TRBV9 with TRBJ1-3; 8 bases agree with TRBD1. CDR3 DNA sequence: TGTGCCAGCAGCGTCAAAGGGTTGGACAGGGACCCTGGAAACACCATATATTTT. Translated, it gives CASSVKGLDRDPGNTIYF.